A single sample gave rise to the 22 T cell receptor beta chains below, sequenced in a study of blood T cell repertoires in COVID-19. Only in-frame clones appear in the TCRdb table, and some are missing; sequencing was by immunoSEQ multiplex PCR. The sample consists of just over 650,000 clones, about 90% of them appearing once. The sequenced sample was peripheral blood. These receptors came from a woman younger than 30 with acute or convalescent COVID-19.

V usage is TRBV18 and J usage is TRBJ1-6; TRBD1 matches 12 bases. V lost 3 bases to trimming and J lost 10 bases; unmatched junction nucleotides: 4. From germline, CDR1 is KGHSH and CDR2 LQKENI. The CDR3 consists of 15 residues. CDR3 in DNA: TGTGCCAGCTCACCCGGGACAGGGGGCTTATCACCCCTCCACTTT. Residues: CASSPGTGGLSPLHF.

The chain joins TRBV3-1 (or the pseudogene TRBV3-2) to TRBJ1-1; no definite D call. V was clipped by 2 bases and J by 3 bases, with 13 bases between them. The CDR3 is 15 residues long. The germline CDR1 and CDR2 sequences are LGHDT and YNNKEL (reference sequence). CDR3 nucleotide sequence: TGTGCCAGCAGCCAATGGCCGGTCGGGGACACTGAAGCTTTCTTT. Encoded protein: CASSQWPVGDTEAFF.

The chain has TRBV5-1 and TRBJ2-1; 7 nucleotides align to TRBD2. V gave up 0 bases and J gave up 2 bases; unmatched junction bases: 14. CDR3 size: 19 residues. Germline V CDR1 and CDR2: SGHRS, YFSETQ. CDR3 protein: CASSLEGPASGLTYNEQFF. The CDR3 nucleotides read TGCGCCAGCAGCTTGGAGGGTCCGGCTAGCGGTTTAACCTACAATGAGCAGTTCTTC.

As DNA, the CDR3 is TGCGCCAGCAGCTTTACAGGGGAGAGCGGTCAGCCCCAGCATTTT. Translated: CASSFTGESGQPQHF. This rearrangement joins TRBV5-1 to TRBJ1-5; the match to TRBD1 covers 7 bases. The germline V gene encodes CDR1 SGHRS and CDR2 YFSETQ. With V trimmed by 2 bases and J by 6 bases, 8 bases remained unmatched. The CDR3 covers 15 residues.

V usage is TRBV19 and J usage is TRBJ2-1, with D perhaps matching TRBD1 (6 bases). From germline, CDR1 is LNHDA and CDR2 SQIVND (reference sequence). V was clipped by 2 bases and J by 0 bases, with 14 bases between them. The CDR3 runs 17 residues. This CDR3 reads CASSIWEQGLSYNEQFF. The CDR3, as DNA: TGTGCCAGTAGTATATGGGAACAGGGCCTCTCCTACAATGAGCAGTTCTTC. The entire variable domain, with the rest obtained from reference TRBV19 and TRBJ2-1, is as follows: DGGITQSPKYLFRKEGQNVTLSCEQNLNHDAMYWYRQDPGQGLRLIYYSQIVNDFQKGDIAEGYSVSREKKESFPLTVTSAQKNPTAFYLCASSIWEQGLSYNEQFFGPGTRLTVL.

V and J are TRBV7-9 and TRBJ2-7; D is possibly TRBD2 (5 bases). Deletions cut 5 bases from V and 7 bases from J, with 21 bases between. CDR1 is SEHNR, CDR2 FQNEAQ, per germline (reference sequence). This CDR3 is 15 amino acids long. CDR3 DNA sequence: TGTGCCAGCAGCCGAACCCTACTGGGAGAGGTTGAGCAGTACTTC. It is translated as CASSRTLLGEVEQYF.

The rearrangement links TRBV15 to TRBJ1-4; 7 bases fit TRBD1. The CDR3 contains 15 residues. V shed 5 bases, J shed 1 base, and the junction held 4 bases outside the gene matches. Germline V gene data show CDR1 as LNHNV and CDR2 as YYDKDF (reference sequence). CDR3 amino acids: CATSAWDRTNEKLFF. In nucleotides, the CDR3 is TGTGCCACCAGCGCCTGGGACAGAACTAATGAAAAACTGTTTTTT.

This sequence joins TRBV9 and TRBJ1-1; no definite D call. The V end lost 0 bases, the J end lost 0 bases, and 9 bases lay between the germline ends. This CDR3 is 15 amino acids long. Germline values: CDR1 SGDLS, CDR2 YYNGEE. CDR3 coding DNA: TGTGCCAGCAGCGTAGATAACGGTCTGAACACTGAAGCTTTCTTT. This translates into CASSVDNGLNTEAFF.

The chain combines TRBV5-1 with TRBJ1-6; the D is unclear. CDR3 size: 15 residues. CDR1 and CDR2 (germline): SGHRS, YFSETQ. Trimming stripped 4 bases from V and 6 bases from J, with 14 bases between. The CDR3 DNA follows: TGCGCCAGCAGCCCAGAGGGAACTGGTAATTCACCCCTCCACTTT. It specifies CASSPEGTGNSPLHF. The whole variable domain, remainder taken from reference TRBV5-1 and TRBJ1-6, is KAGVTQTPRYLIKTRGQQVTLSCSPISGHRSVSWYQQTPGQGLQFLFEYFSETQRNKGNFPGRFSGRQFSNSRSEMNVSTLELGDSALYLCASSPEGTGNSPLHFGNGTRLTVT.

A word on this clone: The same CDR3 also results from other DNA sequences found in this sample. In DNA form, the CDR3 reads TGTGCCAGCAGCGTTAAGGGGGCGAACACCGGGGAGCTGTTTTTT. Amino acid sequence: CASSVKGANTGELFF. The chain joins TRBV9 to TRBJ2-2, with D possibly matching TRBD1 (6 bases). Germline V gene data show CDR1 as SGDLS and CDR2 as YYNGEE. There are 15 residues in the CDR3. Trimming cost V 2 bases and J 0 bases, with 8 bases left between them.

This clone was counted once. Other DNA sequences of this sample code for an identical CDR3. The V call is TRBV9, the J call TRBJ2-1, with a tentative D call TRBD2 (6 bases). V was pared by 0 bases and J by 0 bases, with 10 bases between. This CDR3 contains 16 residues. Per the germline V gene, CDR1 is SGDLS and CDR2 is YYNGEE. CDR3 sequence: CASSVAGRGSYNEQFF. The CDR3 coding sequence is TGTGCCAGCAGCGTAGCAGGGCGGGGCTCCTACAATGAGCAGTTCTTC.

V gene TRBV5-5 combines with J gene TRBJ2-3; 8 bases fit TRBD2. The CDR3 has 15 residues. J gave up 2 bases and V 4 bases, and 6 bases lay outside the gene matches. Germline CDR1 reads SGHKS; CDR2 reads YYEKEE (reference sequence). CDR3 region: CASSAGGVVTDTQYF. CDR3 coding DNA: TGTGCCAGCAGCGCGGGGGGAGTTGTCACAGATACGCAGTATTTT.

V usage is TRBV5-1 and J usage is TRBJ1-3; 7 nucleotides align to TRBD1. Germline CDR1 is SGHRS and CDR2 is YFSETQ. This CDR3 comprises 15 residues. V gave up 0 bases and J gave up 2 bases; unmatched junction bases: 2. The CDR3 DNA reads as TGCGCCAGCAGCTTGGAACAGGGGACTGGAAACACCATATATTTT. It yields the protein CASSLEQGTGNTIYF.

V gene TRBV18 combines with J gene TRBJ1-5; D is ambiguous. V lost 2 bases and J 0 bases, leaving 5 bases between the germline ends. There are 14 residues in the CDR3. Germline-derived CDR1 and CDR2 are KGHSH and LQKENI. CDR3 coding DNA: TGTGCCAGCTCACCAGAGAATAGCAATCAGCCCCAGCATTTT. Amino acids: CASSPENSNQPQHF.

This rearrangement joins TRBV7-9 to TRBJ1-4; the D gene is possibly TRBD1 (6 bases). Germline CDR1 reads SEHNR; CDR2 reads FQNEAQ (reference sequence). Trimming left V 3 bases short and J 8 bases short, with 16 bases between. This CDR3 comprises 15 residues. CDR3 nucleotide sequence: TGTGCCAGCAGCTTCACACAGGGATCGAGGGAAAAACTGTTTTTT. This encodes CASSFTQGSREKLFF.

The rearrangement joins TRBV10-3 to TRBJ1-5; no reliable D call. This CDR3 has 15 amino acids. Germline assignment: CDR1 ENHRY and CDR2 SYGVKD. Trimming removed 3 bases at V and 5 bases at J, with 14 bases between. The CDR3 DNA reads as TGTGCCATCAGTGATTCTGGACTCGGGGATCAGCCCCAGCATTTT. It encodes CAISDSGLGDQPQHF.

The gene calls are TRBV3-1 (or the pseudogene TRBV3-2) and TRBJ1-5; D remains unclear. CDR1 is LGHDT, CDR2 YNNKEL, per germline (reference sequence). This CDR3 is built from 15 residues. V lost 3 bases to trimming and J lost 3 bases, with 12 bases between them. The CDR3 spells CASSQVPQANQPQHF. CDR3 DNA: TGTGCCAGCAGCCAGGTGCCCCAGGCCAATCAGCCCCAGCATTTT.

V usage is TRBV28 and J usage is TRBJ1-2; 7 bases agree with TRBD1. The CDR3 has 14 residues. Trimming took 6 bases from V and 5 from J; bases not matched to a gene: 9. Germline V gene lookup returns CDR1 MDHEN and CDR2 SYDVKM. The CDR3 coding sequence is TGTGCCAGCAGGGAAGGGGGCGCTCGGTATGGCTACACCTTC. Its translation: CASREGGARYGYTF.

The rearrangement links TRBV6-5 to TRBJ1-1; D is unresolved. V was pared by 6 bases and J by 5 bases, with 10 bases between. The CDR3 is made up of 12 amino acids. Germline CDR1 MNHEY, CDR2 SVGAGI. DNA for the CDR3: TGTGCCAGCAGGGGCTGGCAGACTGAAGCTTTCTTT. Residues: CASRGWQTEAFF.

The rearrangement uses TRBV2 and TRBJ1-5, with D possibly matching TRBD1 (6 bases). Trimming pared 6 bases from V and 6 bases from J, leaving 15 bases between. The CDR3 is 14 residues long. Germline V CDR1 and CDR2: SNHLY, FYNNEI. CDR3 nucleotide sequence: TGTGCCAGCAGGGGCGACAGGTCCCGTCAGCCCCAGCATTTT. Protein: CASRGDRSRQPQHF.

V is TRBV4-2 and J is TRBJ1-2, with TRBD1 matching over 7 bases. The V gene's germline CDR1 is LGHNA and CDR2 YNFKEQ. This CDR3 has 16 residues. V trimming: 8 bases; J trimming: 3 bases; junction bases outside the gene matches: 15. The CDR3: CASGQDKDRVDYGYTF. The CDR3 DNA sequence: TGTGCCAGCGGGCAAGACAAAGACAGGGTTGACTATGGCTACACCTTC.

The genes are TRBV5-6 and TRBJ1-1; 7 nucleotides line up with TRBD1. The CDR3 contains 16 residues. Germline CDR1 is SGHDT and CDR2 is YYEEEE. V shed 2 bases and J 0 bases; nucleotides not matched to a gene: 7. The CDR3 DNA sequence: TGTGCCAGCAGCTTCAGGACAGGTAAAATGAACACTGAAGCTTTCTTT. Its protein product is CASSFRTGKMNTEAFF. The complete variable domain, with remaining parts taken from reference TRBV5-6 and TRBJ1-1, reads DAGVTQSPTHLIKTRGQQVTLRCSPKSGHDTVSWYQQALGQGPQFIFQYYEEEERQRGNFPDRFSGHQFPNYSSELNVNALLLGDSALYLCASSFRTGKMNTEAFFGQGTRLTVV.